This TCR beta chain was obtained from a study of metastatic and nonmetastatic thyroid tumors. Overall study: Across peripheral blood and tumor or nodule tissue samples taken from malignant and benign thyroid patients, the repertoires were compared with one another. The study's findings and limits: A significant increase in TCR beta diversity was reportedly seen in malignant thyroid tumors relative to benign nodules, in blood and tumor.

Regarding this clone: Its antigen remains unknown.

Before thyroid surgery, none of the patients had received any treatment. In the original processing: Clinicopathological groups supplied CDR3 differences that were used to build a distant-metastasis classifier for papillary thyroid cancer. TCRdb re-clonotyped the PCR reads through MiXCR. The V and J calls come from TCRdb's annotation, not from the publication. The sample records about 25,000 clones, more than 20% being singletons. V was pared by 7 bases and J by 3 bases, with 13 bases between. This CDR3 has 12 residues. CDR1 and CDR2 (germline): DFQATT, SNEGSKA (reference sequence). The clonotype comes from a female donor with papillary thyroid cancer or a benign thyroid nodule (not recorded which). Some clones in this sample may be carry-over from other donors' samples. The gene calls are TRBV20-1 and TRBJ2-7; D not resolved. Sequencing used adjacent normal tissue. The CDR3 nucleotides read TGCAGTGTCCGGTGGGATTACTACGAGCAGTACTTC. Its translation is CSVRWDYYEQYF.